This TCR beta chain derives from a study of blood T cell repertoires in COVID-19. Across the study: Specimens from acute and convalescent COVID-19 originated in the United States, Italy and Spain.

The method was immunoSEQ multiplex PCR; TCRdb's version includes in-frame clones alone and lacks a portion of them. Here the sample spans 63,000 or so clones, about 81% being singletons. The CDR3 consists of 15 residues. Germline assignment: CDR1 DFQATT and CDR2 SNEGSKA (reference sequence). V shed 3 bases and J 0 bases; nucleotides not matched to a gene: 6. This receptor was obtained from a human donor in a cohort sampled during active COVID-19. The J gene is TRBJ2-3, the V gene TRBV20-1; 7 bases agree with TRBD2. Sequencing was performed on peripheral blood. Here the CDR3 DNA reads TGCAGTGCTAGTGTAGCGGGTGAAAGCACAGATACGCAGTATTTT. Protein product: CSASVAGESTDTQYF.